This entry is about one T cell receptor beta chain. This sample is part of a study of blood T cell repertoires in COVID-19. The method was immunoSEQ multiplex PCR; TCRdb's version includes in-frame clones alone and lacks a portion of them. The table records around 93,000 clones, about 75% of them present only once. The length of the CDR3 is 14 residues. V lost 5 bases, J lost 0 bases, and 5 bases stayed unmatched. In germline, CDR1 is SGHTS, CDR2 YDEGEE. This rearrangement joins TRBV5-8 to TRBJ2-7, with 7 bases aligning to TRBD1. This clonotype was obtained from a woman older than 75 with acute or convalescent COVID-19. The sequenced sample was peripheral blood. The DNA for the CDR3 is TGTGCCAGCAGGAGACAGGGAGCCTCCTACGAGCAGTACTTC. It codes for CASRRQGASYEQYF.